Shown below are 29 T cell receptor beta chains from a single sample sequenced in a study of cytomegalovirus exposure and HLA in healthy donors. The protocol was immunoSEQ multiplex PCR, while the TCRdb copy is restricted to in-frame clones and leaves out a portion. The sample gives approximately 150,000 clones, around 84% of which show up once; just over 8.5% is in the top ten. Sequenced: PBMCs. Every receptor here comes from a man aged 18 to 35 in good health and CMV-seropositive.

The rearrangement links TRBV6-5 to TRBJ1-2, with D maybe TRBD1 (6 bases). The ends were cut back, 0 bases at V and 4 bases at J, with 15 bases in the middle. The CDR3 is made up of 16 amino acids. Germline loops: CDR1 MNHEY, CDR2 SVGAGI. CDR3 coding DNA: TGTGCCAGCAGTTACTCGGGGGGGGCGCGTGGCTATGGCTACACCTTC. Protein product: CASSYSGGARGYGYTF.

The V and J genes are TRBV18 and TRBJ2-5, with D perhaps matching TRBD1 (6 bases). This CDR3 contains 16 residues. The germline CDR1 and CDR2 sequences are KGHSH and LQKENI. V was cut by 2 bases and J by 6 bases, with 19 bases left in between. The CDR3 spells CASSPGARGLSKTQYF. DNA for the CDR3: TGTGCCAGCTCACCAGGGGCCAGGGGCTTGTCTAAGACCCAGTACTTC. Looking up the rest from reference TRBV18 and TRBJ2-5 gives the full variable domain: NAGVMQNPRHLVRRRGQEARLRCSPMKGHSHVYWYRQLPEEGLKFMVYLQKENIIDESGMPKERFSAEFPKEGPSILRIQQVVRGDSAAYFCASSPGARGLSKTQYFGPGTRLLVL.

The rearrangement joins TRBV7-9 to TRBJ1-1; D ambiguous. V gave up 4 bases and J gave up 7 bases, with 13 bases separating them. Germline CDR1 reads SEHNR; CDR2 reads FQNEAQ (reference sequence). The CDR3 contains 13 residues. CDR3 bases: TGTGCCAGCAGCTCGCGAGGTCGGATTGAAGCTTTCTTT. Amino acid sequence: CASSSRGRIEAFF. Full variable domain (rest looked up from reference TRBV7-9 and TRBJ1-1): DTGVSQNPRHKITKRGQNVTFRCDPISEHNRLYWYRQTLGQGPEFLTYFQNEAQLEKSRLLSDRFSAERPKGSFSTLEIQRTEQGDSAMYLCASSSRGRIEAFFGQGTRLTVV.

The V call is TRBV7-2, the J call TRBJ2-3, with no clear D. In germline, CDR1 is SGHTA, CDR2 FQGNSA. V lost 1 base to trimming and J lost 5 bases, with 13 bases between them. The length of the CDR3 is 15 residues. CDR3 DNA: TGTGCCAGCAGCTTAGGACTCTCGGTGGGAGATACGCAGTATTTT. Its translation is CASSLGLSVGDTQYF.

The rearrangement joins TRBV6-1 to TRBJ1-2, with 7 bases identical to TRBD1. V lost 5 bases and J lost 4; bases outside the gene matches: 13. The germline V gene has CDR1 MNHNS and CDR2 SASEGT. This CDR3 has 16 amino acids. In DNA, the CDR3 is TGTGCCAGCAGTAAAGGGGACAGACCTCCTTTCTATGGCTACACCTTC. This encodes CASSKGDRPPFYGYTF.

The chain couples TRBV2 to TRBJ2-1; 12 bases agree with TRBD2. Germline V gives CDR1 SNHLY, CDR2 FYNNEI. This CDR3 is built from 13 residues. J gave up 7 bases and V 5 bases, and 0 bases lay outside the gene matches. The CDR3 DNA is TGTGCCAGCAGTCTAGCGGGAGGGAATGAGCAGTTCTTC. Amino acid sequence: CASSLAGGNEQFF.

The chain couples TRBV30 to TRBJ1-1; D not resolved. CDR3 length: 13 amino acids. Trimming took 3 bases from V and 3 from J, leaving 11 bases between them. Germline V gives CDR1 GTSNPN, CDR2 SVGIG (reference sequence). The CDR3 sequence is CAWSALGDTEAFF. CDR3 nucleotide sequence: TGTGCCTGGAGCGCCCTAGGTGACACTGAAGCTTTCTTT.

The CDR3 coding sequence is TGTGCCAGCAGAGAACCTAGGGGTTGGGGCACTGAAGCTTTCTTT. Translation gives CASREPRGWGTEAFF. The chain combines TRBV6-1 with TRBJ1-1; perhaps TRBD1 as D (5 bases). Per germline, CDR1 MNHNS and CDR2 SASEGT. The CDR3 covers 15 residues. V lost 6 bases, J lost 4 bases, and 18 bases lay in between.

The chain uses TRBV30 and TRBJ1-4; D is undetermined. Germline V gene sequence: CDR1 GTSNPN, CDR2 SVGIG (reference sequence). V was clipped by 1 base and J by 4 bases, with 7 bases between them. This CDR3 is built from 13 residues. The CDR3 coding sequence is TGTGCCTGGAGTGGGCAGGATAATGAAAAACTGTTTTTT. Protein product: CAWSGQDNEKLFF.

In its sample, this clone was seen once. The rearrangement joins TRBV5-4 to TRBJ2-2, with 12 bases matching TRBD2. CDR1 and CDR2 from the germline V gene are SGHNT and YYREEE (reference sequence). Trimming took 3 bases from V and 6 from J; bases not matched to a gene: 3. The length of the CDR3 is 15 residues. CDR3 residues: CASSSGLAGSGELFF. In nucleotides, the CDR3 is TGTGCCAGCAGCTCGGGACTAGCGGGTTCCGGGGAGCTGTTTTTT.

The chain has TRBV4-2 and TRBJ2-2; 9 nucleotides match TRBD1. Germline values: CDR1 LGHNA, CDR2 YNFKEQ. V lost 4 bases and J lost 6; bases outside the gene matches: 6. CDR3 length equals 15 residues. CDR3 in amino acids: CASSPTGTGPGELFF. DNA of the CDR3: TGTGCCAGCAGCCCAACCGGGACAGGGCCCGGGGAGCTGTTTTTT.

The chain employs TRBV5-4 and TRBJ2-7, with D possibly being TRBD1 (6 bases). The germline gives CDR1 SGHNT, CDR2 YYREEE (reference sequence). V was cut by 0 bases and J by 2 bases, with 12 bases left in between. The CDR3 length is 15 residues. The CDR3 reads CASSLGVRDTYEQYF. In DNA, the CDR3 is TGTGCCAGCAGCTTGGGGGTTAGGGACACCTACGAGCAGTACTTC.

The CDR3 sequence is CASSLFWDRRTPGCQPQHF. The CDR3 region has the DNA TGTGCCAGCAGCTTATTCTGGGACAGGAGAACCCCGGGTTGTCAGCCCCAGCATTTT. This rearrangement joins TRBV7-6 to TRBJ1-5; the match to TRBD1 covers 8 bases. The CDR3 has 19 residues. V lost 2 bases and J lost 6; bases outside the gene matches: 18. Looked up from germline, CDR1 is SGHVS and CDR2 is FNYEAQ.

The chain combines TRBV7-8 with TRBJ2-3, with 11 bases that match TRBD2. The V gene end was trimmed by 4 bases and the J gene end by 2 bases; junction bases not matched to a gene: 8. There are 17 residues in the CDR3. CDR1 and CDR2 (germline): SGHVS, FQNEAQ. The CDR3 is CASSSTRGLAVTDTQYF. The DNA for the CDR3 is TGTGCCAGCAGCTCCACCAGGGGACTAGCGGTCACAGATACGCAGTATTTT.

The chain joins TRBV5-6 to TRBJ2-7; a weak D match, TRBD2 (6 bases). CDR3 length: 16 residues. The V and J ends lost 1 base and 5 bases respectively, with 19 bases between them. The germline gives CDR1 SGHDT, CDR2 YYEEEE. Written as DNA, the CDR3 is TGTGCCAGCAGCTTGAACGGGGGAATGAGGGGCCACGAGCAGTACTTC. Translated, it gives CASSLNGGMRGHEQYF. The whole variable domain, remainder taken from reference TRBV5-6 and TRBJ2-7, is DAGVTQSPTHLIKTRGQQVTLRCSPKSGHDTVSWYQQALGQGPQFIFQYYEEEERQRGNFPDRFSGHQFPNYSSELNVNALLLGDSALYLCASSLNGGMRGHEQYFGPGTRLTVT.

The CDR3 is CASSFGTGSQPQHF. The CDR3 nucleotides are TGTGCCAGCAGCTTCGGGACAGGGAGCCAGCCCCAGCATTTT. The gene calls are TRBV7-9 and TRBJ1-5, with 9 bases identical to TRBD1. This CDR3 has 14 amino acids. After removal of 3 bases from V and 7 bases from J, the junction contained 4 bases not matched to a gene. The germline CDR1 and CDR2 sequences are SEHNR and FQNEAQ (reference sequence).

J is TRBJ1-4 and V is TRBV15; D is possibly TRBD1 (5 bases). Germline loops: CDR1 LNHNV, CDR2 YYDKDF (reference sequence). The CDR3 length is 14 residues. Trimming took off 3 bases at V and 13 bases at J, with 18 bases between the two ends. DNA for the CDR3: TGTGCCACCAGCAGGGAGCGAATACAGGTCCCACTGTTTTTT. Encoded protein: CATSRERIQVPLFF.

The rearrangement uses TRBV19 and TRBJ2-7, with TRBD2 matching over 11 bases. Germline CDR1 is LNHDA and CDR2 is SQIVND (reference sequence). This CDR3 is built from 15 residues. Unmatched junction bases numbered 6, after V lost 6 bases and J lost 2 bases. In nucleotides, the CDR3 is TGTGCCAGTAGCCAGATAGCGGGAGGGCCCTACGAGCAGTACTTC. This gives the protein CASSQIAGGPYEQYF.

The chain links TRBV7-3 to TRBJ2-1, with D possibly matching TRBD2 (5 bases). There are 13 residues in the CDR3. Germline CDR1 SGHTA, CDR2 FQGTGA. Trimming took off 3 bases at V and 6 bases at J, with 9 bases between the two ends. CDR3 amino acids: CASSFGIRNEQFF. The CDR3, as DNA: TGTGCCAGCAGCTTCGGGATTCGCAATGAGCAGTTCTTC.

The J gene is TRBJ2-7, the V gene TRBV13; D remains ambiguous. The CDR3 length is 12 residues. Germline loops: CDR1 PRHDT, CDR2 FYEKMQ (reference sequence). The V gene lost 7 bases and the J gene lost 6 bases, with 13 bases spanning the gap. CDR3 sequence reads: CASTQYGGEQYF. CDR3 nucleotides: TGTGCCAGCACCCAATACGGTGGCGAGCAGTACTTC.

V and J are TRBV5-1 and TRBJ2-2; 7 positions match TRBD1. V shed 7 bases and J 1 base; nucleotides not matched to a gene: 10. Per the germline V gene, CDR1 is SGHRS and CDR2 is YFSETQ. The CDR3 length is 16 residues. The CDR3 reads CASGERGGLNTGELFF. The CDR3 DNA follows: TGCGCCAGCGGCGAGAGAGGGGGCTTGAACACCGGGGAGCTGTTTTTT.

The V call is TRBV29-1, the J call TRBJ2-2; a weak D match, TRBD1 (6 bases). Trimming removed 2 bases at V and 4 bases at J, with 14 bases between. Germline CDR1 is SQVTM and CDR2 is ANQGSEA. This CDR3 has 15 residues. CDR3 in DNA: TGCAGCGTTGAACCCCAGGGGTTTAGCACCGGGGAGCTGTTTTTT. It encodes CSVEPQGFSTGELFF.

For the CDR3, the DNA is TGTGCCAGCAGCATCTCAGGGGCCCTCTCCTACAATGAGCAGTTCTTC. Its protein is CASSISGALSYNEQFF. V is TRBV7-8 and J is TRBJ2-1; possible D gene TRBD1, 6 bases. Germline V gene sequence: CDR1 SGHVS, CDR2 FQNEAQ. The V end was cut by 5 bases, the J end by 0 bases, with 14 bases between. The CDR3 sequence is 16 residues long.

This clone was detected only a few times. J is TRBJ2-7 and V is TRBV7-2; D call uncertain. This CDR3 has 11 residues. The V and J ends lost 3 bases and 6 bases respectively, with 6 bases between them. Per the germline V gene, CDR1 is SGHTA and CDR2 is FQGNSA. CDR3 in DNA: TGTGCCAGCAGCTTCCACTCCGAGCAGTACTTC. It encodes CASSFHSEQYF. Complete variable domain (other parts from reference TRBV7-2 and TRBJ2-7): GAGVSQSPSNKVTEKGKDVELRCDPISGHTALYWYRQSLGQGLEFLIYFQGNSAPDKSGLPSDRFSAERTGGSVSTLTIQRTQQEDSAVYLCASSFHSEQYFGPGTRLTVT.

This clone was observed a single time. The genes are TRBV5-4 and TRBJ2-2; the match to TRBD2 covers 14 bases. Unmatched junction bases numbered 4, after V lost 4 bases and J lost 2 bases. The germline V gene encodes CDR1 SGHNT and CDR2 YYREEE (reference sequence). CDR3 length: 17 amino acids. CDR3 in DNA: TGTGCCAGCAGCCGAGGACTAGCGGGGGGTAACACCGGGGAGCTGTTTTTT. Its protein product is CASSRGLAGGNTGELFF.

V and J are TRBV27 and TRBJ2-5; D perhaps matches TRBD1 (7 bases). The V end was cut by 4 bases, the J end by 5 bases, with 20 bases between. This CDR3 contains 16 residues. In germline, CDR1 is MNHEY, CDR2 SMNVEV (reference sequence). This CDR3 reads CASSSIPSGGWETQYF. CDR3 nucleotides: TGTGCCAGCAGTTCCATCCCCTCAGGGGGGTGGGAGACCCAGTACTTC.

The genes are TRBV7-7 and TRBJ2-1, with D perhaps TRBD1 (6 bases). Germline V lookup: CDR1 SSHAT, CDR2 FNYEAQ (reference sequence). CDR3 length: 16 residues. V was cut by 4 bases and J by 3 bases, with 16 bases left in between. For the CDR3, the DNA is TGTGCCAGCAGCTCGAACCCGGGGACAAGCTACAATGAGCAGTTCTTC. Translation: CASSSNPGTSYNEQFF.

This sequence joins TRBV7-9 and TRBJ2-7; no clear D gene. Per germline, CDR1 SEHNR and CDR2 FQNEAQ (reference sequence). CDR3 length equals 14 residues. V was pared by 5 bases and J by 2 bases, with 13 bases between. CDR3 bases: TGTGCCAGCAGCCCCGGGTCGGGTCCCTACGAGCAGTACTTC. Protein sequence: CASSPGSGPYEQYF.

The CDR3 loop reads CASSLTGYYGYTF. The CDR3 DNA sequence: TGTGCCAGCAGTCTGACAGGGTACTATGGCTACACCTTC. V is TRBV27 and J is TRBJ1-2, with 7 bases fitting TRBD1. Trimming removed 5 bases from V and 3 bases from J; junction bases left unmatched: 3. Germline V CDR1 and CDR2: MNHEY, SMNVEV (reference sequence). The CDR3 sequence is 13 residues long.